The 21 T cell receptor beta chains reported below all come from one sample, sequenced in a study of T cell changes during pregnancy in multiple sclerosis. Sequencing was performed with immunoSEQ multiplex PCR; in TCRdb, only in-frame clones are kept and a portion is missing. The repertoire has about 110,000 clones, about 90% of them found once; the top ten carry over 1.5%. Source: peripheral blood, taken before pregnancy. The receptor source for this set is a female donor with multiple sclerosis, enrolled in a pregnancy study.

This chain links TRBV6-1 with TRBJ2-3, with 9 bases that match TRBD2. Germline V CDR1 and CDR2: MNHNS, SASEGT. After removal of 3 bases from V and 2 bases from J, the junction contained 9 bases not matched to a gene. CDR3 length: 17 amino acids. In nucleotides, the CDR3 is TGTGCCAGCAGTGAGGAGGTCCTAGCGGGGTTCACAGATACGCAGTATTTT. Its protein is CASSEEVLAGFTDTQYF.

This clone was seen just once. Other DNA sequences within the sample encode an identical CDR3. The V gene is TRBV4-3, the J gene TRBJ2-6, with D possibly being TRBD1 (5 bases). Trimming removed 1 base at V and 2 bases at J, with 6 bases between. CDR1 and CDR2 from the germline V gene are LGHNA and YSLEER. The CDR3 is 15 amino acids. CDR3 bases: TGCGCCAGCAGCCAAGGGGGCACTGGGGCCAACGTCCTGACTTTC. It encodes CASSQGGTGANVLTF.

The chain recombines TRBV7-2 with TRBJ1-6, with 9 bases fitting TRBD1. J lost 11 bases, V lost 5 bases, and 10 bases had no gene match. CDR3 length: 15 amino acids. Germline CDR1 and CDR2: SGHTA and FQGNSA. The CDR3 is CASSPAGTGRAPLHF. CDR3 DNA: TGTGCCAGCAGCCCCGCCGGGACAGGGAGGGCACCCCTCCACTTT.

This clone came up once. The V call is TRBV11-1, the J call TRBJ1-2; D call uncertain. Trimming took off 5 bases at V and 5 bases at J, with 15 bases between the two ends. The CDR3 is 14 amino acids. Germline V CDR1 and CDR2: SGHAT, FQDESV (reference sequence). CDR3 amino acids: CASSPRGQQYGYTF. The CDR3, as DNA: TGTGCCAGCAGCCCCAGAGGGCAGCAATATGGCTACACCTTC.

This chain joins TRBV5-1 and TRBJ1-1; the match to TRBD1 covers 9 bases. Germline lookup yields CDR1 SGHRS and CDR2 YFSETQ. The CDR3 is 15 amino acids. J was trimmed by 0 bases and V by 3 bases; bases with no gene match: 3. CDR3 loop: CASSSGTGMNTEAFF. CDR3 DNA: TGCGCCAGCAGCTCCGGGACAGGGATGAACACTGAAGCTTTCTTT.

Here the CDR3 reads CSVATGTPGNTIYF. CDR3 DNA sequence: TGCAGCGTCGCGACAGGGACCCCCGGAAACACCATATATTTT. The rearrangement uses TRBV29-1 and TRBJ1-3; 7 bases fit TRBD1. Germline V CDR1 and CDR2: SQVTM, ANQGSEA. This CDR3 spans 14 amino acids. With V trimmed by 6 bases and J by 4 bases, 9 bases remained unmatched. Using reference TRBV29-1 and TRBJ1-3 for the parts outside the CDR3, the full variable domain is SAVISQKPSRDICQRGTSLTIQCQVDSQVTMMFWYRQQPGQSLTLIATANQGSEATYESGFVIDKFPISRPNLTFSTLTVSNMSPEDSSIYLCSVATGTPGNTIYFGEGSWLTVV.

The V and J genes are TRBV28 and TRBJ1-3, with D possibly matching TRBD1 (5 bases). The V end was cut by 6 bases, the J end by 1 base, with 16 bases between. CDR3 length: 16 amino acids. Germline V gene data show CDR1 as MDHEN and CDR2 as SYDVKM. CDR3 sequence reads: CASSLLLGASGNTIYF. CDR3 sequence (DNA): TGTGCCAGCAGCTTACTCTTAGGGGCTTCTGGAAACACCATATATTTT.

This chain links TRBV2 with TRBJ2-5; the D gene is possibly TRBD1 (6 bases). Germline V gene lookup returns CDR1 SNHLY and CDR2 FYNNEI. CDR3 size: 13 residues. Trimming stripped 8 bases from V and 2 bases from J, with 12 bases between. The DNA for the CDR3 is TGTGCCAGCCGTCCAGGGACACAAGAGACCCAGTACTTC. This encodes CASRPGTQETQYF.

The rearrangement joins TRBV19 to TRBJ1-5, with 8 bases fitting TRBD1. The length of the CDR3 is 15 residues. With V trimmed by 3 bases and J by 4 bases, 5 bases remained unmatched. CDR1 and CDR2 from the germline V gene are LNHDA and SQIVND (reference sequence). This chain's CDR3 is CASSIGQGLNQPQHF. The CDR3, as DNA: TGTGCCAGTAGTATCGGACAGGGCCTAAATCAGCCCCAGCATTTT. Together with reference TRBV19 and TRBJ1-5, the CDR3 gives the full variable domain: DGGITQSPKYLFRKEGQNVTLSCEQNLNHDAMYWYRQDPGQGLRLIYYSQIVNDFQKGDIAEGYSVSREKKESFPLTVTSAQKNPTAFYLCASSIGQGLNQPQHFGDGTRLSIL.

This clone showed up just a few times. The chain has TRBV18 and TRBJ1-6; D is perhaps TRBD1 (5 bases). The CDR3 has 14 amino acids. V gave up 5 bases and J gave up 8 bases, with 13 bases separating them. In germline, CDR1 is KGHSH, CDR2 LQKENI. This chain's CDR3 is CASSSQGIDSPLHF. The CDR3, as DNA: TGTGCCAGCTCATCGCAGGGAATTGATTCACCCCTCCACTTT.

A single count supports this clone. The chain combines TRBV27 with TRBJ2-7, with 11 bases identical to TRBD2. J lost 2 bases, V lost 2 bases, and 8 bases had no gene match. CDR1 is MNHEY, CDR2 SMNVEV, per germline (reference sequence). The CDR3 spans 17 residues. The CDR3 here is CASSLQTTSGEAYEQYF. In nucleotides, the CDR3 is TGTGCCAGCAGTTTACAAACGACTAGCGGGGAGGCCTACGAGCAGTACTTC.

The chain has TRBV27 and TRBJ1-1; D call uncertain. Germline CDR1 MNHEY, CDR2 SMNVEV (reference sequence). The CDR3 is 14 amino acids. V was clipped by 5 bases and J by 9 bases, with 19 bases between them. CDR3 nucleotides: TGTGCCAGCAGTGCCAACCAGGTTTATAGTAAAGCTTTCTTT. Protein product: CASSANQVYSKAFF.

In DNA form, the CDR3 reads TGTGCCAGCAGTGACTTAGCGGGAGGCGAGCAGTTCTTC. Amino acid sequence: CASSDLAGGEQFF. The genes are TRBV6-4 and TRBJ2-1, with 10 bases lining up with TRBD2. Germline V gene sequence: CDR1 MRHNA, CDR2 SNTAGT. The CDR3 has 13 amino acids. V lost 1 base, J lost 10 bases, and 1 base stayed unmatched.

The CDR3 loop is CASSQQGVGELFF. The CDR3 region has the DNA TGTGCCAGCAGCCAACAGGGGGTCGGGGAGCTGTTTTTT. V gene TRBV14 combines with J gene TRBJ2-2, with 7 bases lining up with TRBD1. The V gene's germline CDR1 is SGHDN and CDR2 FVKESK. The CDR3 runs to 13 residues. The V and J ends lost 2 bases and 7 bases, in that order; junction bases with no gene match: 1. The full variable domain, completed using reference TRBV14 and TRBJ2-2, is EAGVTQFPSHSVIEKGQTVTLRCDPISGHDNLYWYRRVMGKEIKFLLHFVKESKQDESGMPNNRFLAERTGGTYSTLKVQPAELEDSGVYFCASSQQGVGELFFGEGSRLTVL.

The CDR3: CASSRSGLAGEKLFF. CDR3 DNA sequence: TGTGCCAGCAGCCGCTCCGGACTCGCGGGCGAAAAACTGTTTTTT. This chain joins TRBV7-9 and TRBJ1-4, with D unclear. V was clipped by 5 bases and J by 8 bases, with 18 bases between them. CDR1 is SEHNR, CDR2 FQNEAQ, per germline (reference sequence). CDR3 length: 15 amino acids.

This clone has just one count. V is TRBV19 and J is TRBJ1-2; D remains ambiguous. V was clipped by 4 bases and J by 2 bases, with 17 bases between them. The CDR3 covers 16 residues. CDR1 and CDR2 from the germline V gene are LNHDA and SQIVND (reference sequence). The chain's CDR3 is CASSTYRIDANYGYTF. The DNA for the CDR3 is TGTGCCAGTAGTACCTACAGAATTGACGCAAACTATGGCTACACCTTC.

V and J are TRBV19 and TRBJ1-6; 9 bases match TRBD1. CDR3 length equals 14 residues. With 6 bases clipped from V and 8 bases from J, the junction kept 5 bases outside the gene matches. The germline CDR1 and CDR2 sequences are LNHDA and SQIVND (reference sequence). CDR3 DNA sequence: TGTGCCAGTAGACCACAGGGGGCCCATTCACCCCTCCACTTT. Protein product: CASRPQGAHSPLHF.

The CDR3 spells CASSPGSVSYEQYF. The CDR3 DNA is TGTGCCAGCAGCCCCGGTTCCGTCTCCTACGAGCAGTACTTC. This chain connects TRBV5-5 to TRBJ2-7; D is unclear. CDR1 is SGHKS, CDR2 YYEKEE, per germline (reference sequence). The CDR3 covers 14 residues. V lost 4 bases and J lost 0, with 11 bases in between.

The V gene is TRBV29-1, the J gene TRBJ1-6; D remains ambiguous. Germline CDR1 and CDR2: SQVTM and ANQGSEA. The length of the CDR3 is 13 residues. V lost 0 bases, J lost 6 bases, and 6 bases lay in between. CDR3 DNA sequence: TGCAGCGTTGAAGAGGGAGCTAATTCACCCCTCCACTTT. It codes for CSVEEGANSPLHF.

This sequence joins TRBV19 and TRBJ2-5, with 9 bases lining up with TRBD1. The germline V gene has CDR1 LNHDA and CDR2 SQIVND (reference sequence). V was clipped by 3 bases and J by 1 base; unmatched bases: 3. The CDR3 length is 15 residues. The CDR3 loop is CASSMEDRGQETQYF. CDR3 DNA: TGTGCCAGTAGTATGGAGGACAGGGGCCAAGAGACCCAGTACTTC.

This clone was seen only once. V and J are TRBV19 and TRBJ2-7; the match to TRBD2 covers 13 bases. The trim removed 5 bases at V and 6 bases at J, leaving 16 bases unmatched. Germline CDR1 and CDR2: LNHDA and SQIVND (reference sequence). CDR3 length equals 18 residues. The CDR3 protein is CASSSYRTSGRLAGEQYF. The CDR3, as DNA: TGTGCCAGTAGTTCATATCGGACTAGCGGGAGATTGGCGGGCGAGCAGTACTTC.